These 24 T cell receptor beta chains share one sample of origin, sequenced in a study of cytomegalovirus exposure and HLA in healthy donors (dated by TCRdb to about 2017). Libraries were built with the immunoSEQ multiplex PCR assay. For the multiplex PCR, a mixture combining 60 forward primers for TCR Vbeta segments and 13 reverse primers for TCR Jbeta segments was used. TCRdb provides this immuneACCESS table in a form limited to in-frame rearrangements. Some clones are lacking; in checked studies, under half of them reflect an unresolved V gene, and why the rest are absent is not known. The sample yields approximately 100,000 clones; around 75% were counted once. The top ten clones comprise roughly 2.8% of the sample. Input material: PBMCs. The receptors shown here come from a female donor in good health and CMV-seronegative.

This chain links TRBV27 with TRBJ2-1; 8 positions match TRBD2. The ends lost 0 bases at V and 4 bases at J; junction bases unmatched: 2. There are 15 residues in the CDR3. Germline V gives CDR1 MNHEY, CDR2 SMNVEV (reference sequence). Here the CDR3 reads CASSLSSGVYNEQFF. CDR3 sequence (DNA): TGTGCCAGCAGTTTATCTAGCGGGGTATACAATGAGCAGTTCTTC.

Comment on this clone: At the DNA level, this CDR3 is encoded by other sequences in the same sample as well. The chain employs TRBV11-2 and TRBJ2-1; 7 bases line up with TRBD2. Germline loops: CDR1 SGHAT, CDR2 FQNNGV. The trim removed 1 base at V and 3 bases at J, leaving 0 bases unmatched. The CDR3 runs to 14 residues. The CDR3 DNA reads TGTGCCAGCAGCTTAGCGGGAGGCTACAATGAGCAGTTCTTC. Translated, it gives CASSLAGGYNEQFF.

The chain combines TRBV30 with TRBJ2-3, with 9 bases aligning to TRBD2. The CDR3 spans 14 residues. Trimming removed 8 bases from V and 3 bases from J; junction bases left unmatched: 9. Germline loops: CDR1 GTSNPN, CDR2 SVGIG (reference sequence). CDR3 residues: CARTASGNTDTQYF. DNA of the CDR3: TGTGCCAGGACCGCTAGCGGGAATACAGATACGCAGTATTTT.

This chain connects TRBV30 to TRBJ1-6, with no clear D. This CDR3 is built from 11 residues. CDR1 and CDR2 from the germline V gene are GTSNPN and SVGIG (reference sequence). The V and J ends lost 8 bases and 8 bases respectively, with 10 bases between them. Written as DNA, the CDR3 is TGTGCCATGGAGAAAGATTCACCCCTCCACTTT. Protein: CAMEKDSPLHF.

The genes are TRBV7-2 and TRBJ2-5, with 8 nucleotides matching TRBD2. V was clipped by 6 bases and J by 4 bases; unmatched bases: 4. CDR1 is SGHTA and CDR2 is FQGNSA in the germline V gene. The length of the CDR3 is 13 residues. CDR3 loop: CASSNRGGETQYF. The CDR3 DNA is TGTGCCAGCAGTAACCGGGGGGGAGAGACCCAGTACTTC.

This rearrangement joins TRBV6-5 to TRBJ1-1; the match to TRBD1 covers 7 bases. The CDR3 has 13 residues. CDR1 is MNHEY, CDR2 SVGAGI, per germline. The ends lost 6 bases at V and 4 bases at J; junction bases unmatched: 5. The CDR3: CASSLTGSTEAFF. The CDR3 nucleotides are TGTGCCAGCAGCCTGACAGGGAGCACTGAAGCTTTCTTT.

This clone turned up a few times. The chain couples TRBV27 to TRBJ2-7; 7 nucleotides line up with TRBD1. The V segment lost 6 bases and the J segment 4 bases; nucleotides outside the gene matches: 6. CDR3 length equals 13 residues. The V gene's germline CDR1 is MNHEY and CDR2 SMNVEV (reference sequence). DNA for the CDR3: TGTGCCAGCAGAACTTCAGGGGGTTACGAGCAGTACTTC. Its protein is CASRTSGGYEQYF.

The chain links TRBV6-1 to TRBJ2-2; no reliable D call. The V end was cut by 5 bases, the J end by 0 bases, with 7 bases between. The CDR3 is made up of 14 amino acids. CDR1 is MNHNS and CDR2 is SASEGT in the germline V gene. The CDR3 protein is CASSKESNTGELFF. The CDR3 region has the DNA TGTGCCAGCAGTAAGGAGTCGAACACCGGGGAGCTGTTTTTT.

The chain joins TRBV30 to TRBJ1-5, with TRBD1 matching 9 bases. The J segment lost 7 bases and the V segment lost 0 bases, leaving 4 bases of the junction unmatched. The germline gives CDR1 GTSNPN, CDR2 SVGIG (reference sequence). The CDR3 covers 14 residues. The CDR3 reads CAWSVHRGRQPQHF. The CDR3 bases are TGTGCCTGGAGTGTACACAGGGGGCGACAGCCCCAGCATTTT.

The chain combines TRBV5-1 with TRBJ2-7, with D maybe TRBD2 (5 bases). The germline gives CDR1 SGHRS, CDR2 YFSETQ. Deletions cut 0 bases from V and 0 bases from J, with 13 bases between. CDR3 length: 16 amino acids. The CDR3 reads CASSLEPGLASYEQYF. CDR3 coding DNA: TGCGCCAGCAGCTTGGAACCGGGCCTAGCCTCCTACGAGCAGTACTTC. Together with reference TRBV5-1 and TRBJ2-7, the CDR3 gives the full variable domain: KAGVTQTPRYLIKTRGQQVTLSCSPISGHRSVSWYQQTPGQGLQFLFEYFSETQRNKGNFPGRFSGRQFSNSRSEMNVSTLELGDSALYLCASSLEPGLASYEQYFGPGTRLTVT.

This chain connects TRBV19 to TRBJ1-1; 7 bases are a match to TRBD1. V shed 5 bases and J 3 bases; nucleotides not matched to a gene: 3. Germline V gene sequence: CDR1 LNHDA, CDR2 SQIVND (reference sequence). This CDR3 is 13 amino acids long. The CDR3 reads CASSVDRDTEAFF. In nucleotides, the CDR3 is TGTGCCAGTAGTGTTGACAGGGACACTGAAGCTTTCTTT.

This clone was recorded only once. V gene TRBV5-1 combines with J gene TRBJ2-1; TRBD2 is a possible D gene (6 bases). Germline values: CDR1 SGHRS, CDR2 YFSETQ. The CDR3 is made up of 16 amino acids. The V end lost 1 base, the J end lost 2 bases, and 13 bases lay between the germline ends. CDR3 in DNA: TGCGCCAGCAGCTTGAGCGGCGGGACGACCTACAATGAGCAGTTCTTC. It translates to CASSLSGGTTYNEQFF.

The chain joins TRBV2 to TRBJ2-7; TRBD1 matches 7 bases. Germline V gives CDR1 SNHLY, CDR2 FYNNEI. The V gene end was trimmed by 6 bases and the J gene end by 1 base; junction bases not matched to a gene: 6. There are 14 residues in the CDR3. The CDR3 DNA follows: TGTGCCAGCAGCGGGACAGACTCATCCTACGAGCAGTACTTC. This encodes CASSGTDSSYEQYF. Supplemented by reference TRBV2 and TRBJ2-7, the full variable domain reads EPEVTQTPSHQVTQMGQEVILRCVPISNHLYFYWYRQILGQKVEFLVSFYNNEISEKSEIFDDQFSVERPDGSNFTLKIRSTKLEDSAMYFCASSGTDSSYEQYFGPGTRLTVT.

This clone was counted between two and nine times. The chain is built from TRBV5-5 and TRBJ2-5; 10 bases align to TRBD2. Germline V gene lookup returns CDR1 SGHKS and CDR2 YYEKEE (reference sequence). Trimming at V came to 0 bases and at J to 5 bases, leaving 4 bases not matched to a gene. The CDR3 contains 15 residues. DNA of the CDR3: TGTGCCAGCAGCTTGGATCTAGCGGGAGTTGAGACCCAGTACTTC. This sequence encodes CASSLDLAGVETQYF.

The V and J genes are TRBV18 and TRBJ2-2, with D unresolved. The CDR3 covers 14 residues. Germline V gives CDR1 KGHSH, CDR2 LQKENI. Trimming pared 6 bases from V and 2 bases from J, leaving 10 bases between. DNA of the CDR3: TGTGCCAGCTCTTCTAGAACAAACACCGGGGAGCTGTTTTTT. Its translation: CASSSRTNTGELFF.

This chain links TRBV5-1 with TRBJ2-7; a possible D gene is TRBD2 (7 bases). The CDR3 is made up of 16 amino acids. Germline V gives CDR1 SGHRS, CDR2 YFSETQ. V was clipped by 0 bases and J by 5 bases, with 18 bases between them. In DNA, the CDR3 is TGCGCCAGCAGCTTGGGTCTCAAGCGGGACAAGGACGAGCAGTACTTC. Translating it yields CASSLGLKRDKDEQYF.

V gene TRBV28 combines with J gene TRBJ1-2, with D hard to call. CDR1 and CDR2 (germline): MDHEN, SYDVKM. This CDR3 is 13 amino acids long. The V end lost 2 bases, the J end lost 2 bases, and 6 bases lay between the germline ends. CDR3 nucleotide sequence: TGTGCCAGCAGTTTACCTAGGAACTATGGCTACACCTTC. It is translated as CASSLPRNYGYTF.

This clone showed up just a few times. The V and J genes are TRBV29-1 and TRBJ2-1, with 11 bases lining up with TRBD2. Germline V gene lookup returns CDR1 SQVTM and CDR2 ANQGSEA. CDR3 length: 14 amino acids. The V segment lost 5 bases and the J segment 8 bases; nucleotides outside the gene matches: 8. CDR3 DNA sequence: TGCAGCGTTTCCACTAGCGGGAGCGGGGATGAGCAGTTCTTC. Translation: CSVSTSGSGDEQFF.

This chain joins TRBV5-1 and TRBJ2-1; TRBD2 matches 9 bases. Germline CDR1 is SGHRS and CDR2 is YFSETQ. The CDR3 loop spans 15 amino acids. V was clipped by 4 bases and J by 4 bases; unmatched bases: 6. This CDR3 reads CASSLGTSQYNEQFF. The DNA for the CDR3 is TGCGCCAGCAGCCTCGGGACTAGCCAGTACAATGAGCAGTTCTTC.

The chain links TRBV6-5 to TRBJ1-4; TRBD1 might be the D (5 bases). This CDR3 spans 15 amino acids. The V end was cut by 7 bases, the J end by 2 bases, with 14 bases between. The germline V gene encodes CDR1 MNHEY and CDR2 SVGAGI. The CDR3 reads CASKQASATNEKLFF. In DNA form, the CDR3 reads TGTGCCAGCAAACAGGCCTCAGCGACTAATGAAAAACTGTTTTTT.

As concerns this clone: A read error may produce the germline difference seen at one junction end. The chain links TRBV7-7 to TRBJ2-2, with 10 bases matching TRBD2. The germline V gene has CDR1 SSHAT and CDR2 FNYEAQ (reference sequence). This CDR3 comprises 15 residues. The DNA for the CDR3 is TGTGCTAGCAGCGGGAGGGTCGGTTCCACCGGGGAGCTGTTTTTT. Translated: CASSGRVGSTGELFF.

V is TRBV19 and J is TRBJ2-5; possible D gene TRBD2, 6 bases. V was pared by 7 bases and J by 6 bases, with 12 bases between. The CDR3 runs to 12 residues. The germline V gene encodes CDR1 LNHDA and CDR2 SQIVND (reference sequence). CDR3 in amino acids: CASMGRGKTQYF. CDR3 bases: TGTGCCAGTATGGGGCGCGGGAAGACCCAGTACTTC.

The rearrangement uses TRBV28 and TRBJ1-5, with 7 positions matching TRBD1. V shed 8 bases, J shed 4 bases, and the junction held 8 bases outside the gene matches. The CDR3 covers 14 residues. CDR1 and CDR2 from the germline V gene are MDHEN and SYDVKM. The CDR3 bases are TGTGCCAGCGGCCGGACAGGAGGGAATCAGCCCCAGCATTTT. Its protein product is CASGRTGGNQPQHF.

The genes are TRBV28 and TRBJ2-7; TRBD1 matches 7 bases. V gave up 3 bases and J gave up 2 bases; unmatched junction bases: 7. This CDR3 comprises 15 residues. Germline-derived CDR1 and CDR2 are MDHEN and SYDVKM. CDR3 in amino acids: CASSFSGTATYEQYF. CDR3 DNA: TGTGCCAGCAGTTTTTCAGGGACAGCGACCTACGAGCAGTACTTC.